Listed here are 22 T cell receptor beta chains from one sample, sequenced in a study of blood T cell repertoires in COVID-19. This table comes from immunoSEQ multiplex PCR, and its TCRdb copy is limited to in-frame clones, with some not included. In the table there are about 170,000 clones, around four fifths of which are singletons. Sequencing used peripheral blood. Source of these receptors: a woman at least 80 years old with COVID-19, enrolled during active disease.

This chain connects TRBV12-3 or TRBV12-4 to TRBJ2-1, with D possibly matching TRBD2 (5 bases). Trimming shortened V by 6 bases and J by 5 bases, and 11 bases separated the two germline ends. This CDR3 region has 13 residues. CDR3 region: CASRFRDHNEQFF. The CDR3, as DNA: TGTGCCAGCAGATTCCGGGATCACAATGAGCAGTTCTTC.

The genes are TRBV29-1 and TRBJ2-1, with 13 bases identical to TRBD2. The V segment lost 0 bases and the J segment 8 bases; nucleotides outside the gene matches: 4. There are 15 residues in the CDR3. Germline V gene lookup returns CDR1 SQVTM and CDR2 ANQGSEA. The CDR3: CSVEDRTSGGYEQFF. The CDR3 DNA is TGCAGCGTTGAAGATCGGACTAGCGGGGGCTATGAGCAGTTCTTC.

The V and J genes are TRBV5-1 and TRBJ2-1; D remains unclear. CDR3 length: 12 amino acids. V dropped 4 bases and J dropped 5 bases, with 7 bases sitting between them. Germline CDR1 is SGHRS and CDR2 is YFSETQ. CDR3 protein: CASSLTNNEQFF. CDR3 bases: TGCGCCAGCAGCCTAACGAACAATGAGCAGTTCTTC.

The CDR3 region has the DNA TGCAGCGTCGAGGTTCTTCAAGAGACCCAGTACTTC. This encodes CSVEVLQETQYF. The chain carries TRBV29-1 and TRBJ2-5; D remains ambiguous. Germline V gene data show CDR1 as SQVTM and CDR2 as ANQGSEA. Trimming took off 6 bases at V and 2 bases at J, with 10 bases between the two ends. The CDR3 sequence is 12 residues long.

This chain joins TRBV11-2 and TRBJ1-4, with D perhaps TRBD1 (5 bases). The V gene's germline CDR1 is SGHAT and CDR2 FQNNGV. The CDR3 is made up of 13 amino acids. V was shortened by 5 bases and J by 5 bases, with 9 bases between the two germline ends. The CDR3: CASSRGLNEKLFF. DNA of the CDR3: TGTGCCAGCAGCCGGGGGTTAAATGAAAAACTGTTTTTT.

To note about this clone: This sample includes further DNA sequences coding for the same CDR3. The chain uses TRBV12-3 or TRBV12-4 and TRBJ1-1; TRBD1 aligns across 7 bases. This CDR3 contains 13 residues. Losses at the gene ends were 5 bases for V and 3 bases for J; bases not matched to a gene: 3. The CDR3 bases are TGTGCCAGCAGTCCAGGGGGTTACACTGAAGCTTTCTTT. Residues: CASSPGGYTEAFF.

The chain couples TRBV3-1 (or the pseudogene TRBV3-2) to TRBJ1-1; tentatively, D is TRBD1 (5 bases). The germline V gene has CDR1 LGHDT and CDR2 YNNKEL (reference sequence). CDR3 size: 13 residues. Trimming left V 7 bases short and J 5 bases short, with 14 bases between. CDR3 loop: CASTPGGLTEAFF. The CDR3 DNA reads TGTGCCAGCACCCCGGGGGGGTTGACTGAAGCTTTCTTT.

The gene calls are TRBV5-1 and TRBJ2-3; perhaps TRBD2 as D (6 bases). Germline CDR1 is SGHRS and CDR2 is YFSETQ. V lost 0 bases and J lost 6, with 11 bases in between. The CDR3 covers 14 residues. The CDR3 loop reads CASSLGRGRDTQYF. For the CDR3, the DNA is TGCGCCAGCAGCTTGGGGCGGGGAAGGGATACGCAGTATTTT.

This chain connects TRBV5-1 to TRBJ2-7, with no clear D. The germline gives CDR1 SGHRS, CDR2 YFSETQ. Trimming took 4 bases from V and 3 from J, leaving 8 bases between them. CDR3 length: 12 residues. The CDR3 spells CASSLQFYEQYF. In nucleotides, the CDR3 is TGCGCCAGCAGCCTACAGTTCTACGAGCAGTACTTC. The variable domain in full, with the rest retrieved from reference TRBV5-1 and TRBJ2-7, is KAGVTQTPRYLIKTRGQQVTLSCSPISGHRSVSWYQQTPGQGLQFLFEYFSETQRNKGNFPGRFSGRQFSNSRSEMNVSTLELGDSALYLCASSLQFYEQYFGPGTRLTVT.

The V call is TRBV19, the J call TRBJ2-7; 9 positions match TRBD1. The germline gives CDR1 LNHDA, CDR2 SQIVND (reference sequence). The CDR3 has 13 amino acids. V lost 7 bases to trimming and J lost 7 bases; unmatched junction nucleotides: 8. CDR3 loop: CASTGQGHREQYF. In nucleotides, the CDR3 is TGTGCCAGTACGGGACAGGGCCACCGGGAGCAGTACTTC. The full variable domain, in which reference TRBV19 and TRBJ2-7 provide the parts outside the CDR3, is DGGITQSPKYLFRKEGQNVTLSCEQNLNHDAMYWYRQDPGQGLRLIYYSQIVNDFQKGDIAEGYSVSREKKESFPLTVTSAQKNPTAFYLCASTGQGHREQYFGPGTRLTVT.

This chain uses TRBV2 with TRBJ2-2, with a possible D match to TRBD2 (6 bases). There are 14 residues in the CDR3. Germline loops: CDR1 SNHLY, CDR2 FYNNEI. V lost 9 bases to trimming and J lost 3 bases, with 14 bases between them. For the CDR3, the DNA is TGTGCCAGTGGAGGGCAGTCCTACACCGGGGAGCTGTTTTTT. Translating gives CASGGQSYTGELFF.

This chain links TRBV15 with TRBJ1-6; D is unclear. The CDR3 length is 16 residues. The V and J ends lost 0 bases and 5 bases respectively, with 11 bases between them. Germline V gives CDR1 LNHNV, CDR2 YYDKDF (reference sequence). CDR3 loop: CATSREGVQDNSPLHF. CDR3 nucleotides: TGTGCCACCAGCAGAGAAGGCGTTCAGGATAATTCACCCCTCCACTTT.

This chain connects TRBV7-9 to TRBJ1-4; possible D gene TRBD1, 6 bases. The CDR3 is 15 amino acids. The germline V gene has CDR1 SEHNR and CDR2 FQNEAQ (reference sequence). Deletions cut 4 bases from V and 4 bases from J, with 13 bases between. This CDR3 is CASSSQDRLNEKLFF. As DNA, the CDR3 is TGTGCCAGCAGCTCTCAGGACAGACTTAATGAAAAACTGTTTTTT. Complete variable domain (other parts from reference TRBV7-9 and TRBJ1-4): DTGVSQNPRHKITKRGQNVTFRCDPISEHNRLYWYRQTLGQGPEFLTYFQNEAQLEKSRLLSDRFSAERPKGSFSTLEIQRTEQGDSAMYLCASSSQDRLNEKLFFGSGTQLSVL.

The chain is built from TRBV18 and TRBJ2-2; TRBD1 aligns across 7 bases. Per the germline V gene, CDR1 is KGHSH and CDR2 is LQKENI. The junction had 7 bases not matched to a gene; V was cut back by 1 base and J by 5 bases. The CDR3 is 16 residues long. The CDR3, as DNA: TGTGCCAGCTCACCACGACAGGGAATGGGGACCGGGGAGCTGTTTTTT. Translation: CASSPRQGMGTGELFF.

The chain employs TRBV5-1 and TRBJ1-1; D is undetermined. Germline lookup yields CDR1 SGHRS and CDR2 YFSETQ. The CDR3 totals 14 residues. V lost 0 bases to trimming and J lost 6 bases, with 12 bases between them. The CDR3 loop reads CASSLGVEGAEAFF. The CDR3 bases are TGCGCCAGCAGCTTGGGGGTGGAGGGAGCTGAAGCTTTCTTT.

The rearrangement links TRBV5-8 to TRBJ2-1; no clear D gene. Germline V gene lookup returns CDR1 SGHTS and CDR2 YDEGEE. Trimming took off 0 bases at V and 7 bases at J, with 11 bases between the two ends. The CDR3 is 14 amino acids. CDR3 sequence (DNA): TGTGCCAGCAGCTTGGTCCTCACAGTGAATGAGCAGTTCTTC. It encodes CASSLVLTVNEQFF.

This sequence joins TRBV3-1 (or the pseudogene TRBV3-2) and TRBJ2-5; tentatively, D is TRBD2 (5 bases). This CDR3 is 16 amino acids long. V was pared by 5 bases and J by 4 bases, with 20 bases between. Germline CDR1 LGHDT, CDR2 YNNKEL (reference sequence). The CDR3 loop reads CASSSSGNRALETQYF. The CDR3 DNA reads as TGTGCCAGCAGCTCATCCGGGAACCGGGCATTAGAGACCCAGTACTTC.

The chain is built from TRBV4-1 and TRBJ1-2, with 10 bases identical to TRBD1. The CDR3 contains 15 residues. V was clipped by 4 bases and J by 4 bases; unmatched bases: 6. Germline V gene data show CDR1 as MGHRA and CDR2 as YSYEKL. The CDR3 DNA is TGCGCCAGCAGCCCCCGGGACAGGGGAGGCTATGGCTACACCTTC. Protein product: CASSPRDRGGYGYTF.

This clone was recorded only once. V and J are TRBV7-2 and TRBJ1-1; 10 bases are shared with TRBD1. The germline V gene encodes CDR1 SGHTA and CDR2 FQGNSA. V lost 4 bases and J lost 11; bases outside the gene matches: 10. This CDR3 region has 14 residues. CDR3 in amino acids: CASSSGTGADGAFF. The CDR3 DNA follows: TGTGCCAGCAGCTCCGGGACAGGGGCTGACGGGGCTTTCTTT.

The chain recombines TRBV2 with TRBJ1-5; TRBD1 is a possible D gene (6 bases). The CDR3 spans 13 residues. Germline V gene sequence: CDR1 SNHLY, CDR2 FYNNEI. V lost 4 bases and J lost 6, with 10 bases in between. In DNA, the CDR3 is TGTGCCAGCAGTGGGGGCAGGGGTCAGCCCCAGCATTTT. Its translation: CASSGGRGQPQHF.

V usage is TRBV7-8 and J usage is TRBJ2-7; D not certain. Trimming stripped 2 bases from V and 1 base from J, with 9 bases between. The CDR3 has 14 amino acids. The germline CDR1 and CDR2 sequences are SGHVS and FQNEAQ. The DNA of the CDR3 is TGTGCCAGCAGCTTAAGTTCCGGGTCCTACGAGCAGTACTTC. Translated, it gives CASSLSSGSYEQYF.

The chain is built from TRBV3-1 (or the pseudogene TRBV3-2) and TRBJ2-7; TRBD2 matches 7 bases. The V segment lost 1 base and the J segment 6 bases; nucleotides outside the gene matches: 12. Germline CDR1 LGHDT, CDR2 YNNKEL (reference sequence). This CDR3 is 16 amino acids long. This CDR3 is CASSQGNIVGGTEQYF. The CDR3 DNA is TGTGCCAGCAGCCAAGGGAATATAGTGGGAGGGACCGAGCAGTACTTC.